The clone carrying this T cell receptor beta chain was counted only a few times. Its antigen is as yet unknown. The data were obtained in a study of T cell repertoires in cytomegalovirus infection. Study details: Public signatures in TCR beta pointed to CMV infection and matching HLA type.

The study's findings and limits: HLA-C-restricted, CMV-specific TCR beta clonotypes were dominant ex vivo.

TCRdb re-analysed the reads in MiXCR, keeping a single row per CDR3 protein. The sample contains about 250,000 distinct CDR3 sequences, about 5.9% of which appear only once. The source is a human donor in good health (CMV status not recorded). Some clones in this sample may be carry-over from other donors' samples. Sequencing input: PBMCs.

CDR3 DNA sequence: TGTGCCAGCAGCTCCCCGTTGCGGGACAGGACCTCTGGGGCCAACGTCCTGACTTTC. Residues: CASSSPLRDRTSGANVLTF. The chain couples TRBV13 to TRBJ2-6; TRBD1 matches at 8 bases. Germline-derived CDR1 and CDR2 are PRHDT and FYEKMQ (reference sequence). V was clipped by 4 bases and J by 0 bases; unmatched bases: 11. This CDR3 is 19 amino acids long.